The 10 T cell receptor beta chains in this list originate from one sample, sequenced in a study of post-analysis software for immune sequencing data. Regarding the study as a whole: Roughly 5 TRBV segments, including TRBV5-6, TRBV5-1 and TRBV20-1, were more frequent in patients than controls.

Prepared libraries of TCR beta cDNA carried unique molecular identifiers. TCRdb independently ran MiXCR on the PCR reads; one entry per CDR3 protein. Here the sample spans about 260,000 distinct CDR3 sequences, just over 35% being singletons. No antigen has been assigned to these receptors. The material sequenced was blood. The receptors come from a girl aged 5 to 17 with multiple sclerosis.

Remarks on this clonotype: A much larger clone lies a single base off, so this may be a read error. The CDR3 is CASSSPGRLNEQYF. As DNA, the CDR3 is TGTGCCAGCAGCTCCCCCGGCAGGCTCAATGAGCAGTACTTC. This sequence joins TRBV7-2 and TRBJ2-5; D is undetermined. This CDR3 region has 14 residues. Germline V gene lookup returns CDR1 SGHTA and CDR2 FQGNSA. V dropped 4 bases and J dropped 11 bases, with 20 bases sitting between them.

At least ten counts were recorded for this clonotype. The gene calls are TRBV6-5 and TRBJ1-5; 7 positions match TRBD1. The CDR3 is made up of 15 amino acids. After removal of 2 bases from V and 0 bases from J, the junction contained 1 base not matched to a gene. Germline V gene data show CDR1 as MNHEY and CDR2 as SVGAGI. CDR3: CASSYGQDSNQPQHF. CDR3 nucleotides: TGTGCCAGCAGTTACGGACAGGATAGCAATCAGCCCCAGCATTTT.

In this sample, this clonotype turned up once. The chain employs TRBV28 and TRBJ2-7, with D possibly being TRBD2 (7 bases). The J call may be in error: the DNA end matches TRBJ2-5 better. Germline CDR1 reads MDHEN; CDR2 reads SYDVKM. There are 12 residues in the CDR3. The CDR3 nucleotides read TGTGCCATCCGGGGGGCGTACGAGACCCAGTACTTC. This gives the protein CAIRGAYETQYF.

This clonotype is categorized as medium-sized. This rearrangement joins TRBV28 to TRBJ2-6, with 8 bases that match TRBD2. Germline CDR1 is MDHEN and CDR2 is SYDVKM. J was trimmed by 4 bases and V by 6 bases; bases with no gene match: 11. The CDR3 has 17 amino acids. CDR3 region: CASSSSPSGGGANVLTF. In DNA, the CDR3 is TGTGCCAGCAGCTCCTCTCCGAGCGGGGGAGGGGCCAACGTCCTGACTTTC.

Only one count was recorded for this clonotype. This chain connects TRBV5-5 to TRBJ2-2; tentative D call: TRBD2 (6 bases). Germline V gene sequence: CDR1 SGHKS, CDR2 YYEKEE (reference sequence). CDR3 length: 17 residues. Trimming removed 0 bases at V and 4 bases at J, with 16 bases between. Here the CDR3 DNA reads TGTGCCAGCAGCTTGGGGGGGAGGTTAGCTCCCACCGGGGAGCTGTTTTTT. It specifies CASSLGGRLAPTGELFF.

This sequence joins TRBV6-1 and TRBJ1-2; possibly TRBD1 for D (5 bases). The CDR3 has 15 amino acids. The V gene's germline CDR1 is MNHNS and CDR2 SASEGT. V lost 8 bases to trimming and J lost 0 bases, with 16 bases between them. CDR3 sequence: CASSRADAANYGYTF. Here the CDR3 DNA reads TGTGCCAGCTCCAGGGCCGATGCAGCTAACTATGGCTACACCTTC.

This clonotype was recorded many times. For the CDR3, the DNA is TGCAGCGTTGATTCGACAGGGTACACTAACTATGGCTACACCTTC. It encodes CSVDSTGYTNYGYTF. The chain has TRBV29-1 and TRBJ1-2; 7 positions agree with TRBD1. V lost 3 bases to trimming and J lost 0 bases; unmatched junction nucleotides: 7. Germline CDR1 reads SQVTM; CDR2 reads ANQGSEA. The CDR3 length is 15 residues.

This clonotype was detected ten times or more. This chain links TRBV5-4 with TRBJ1-2; 9 bases agree with TRBD1. Germline V lookup: CDR1 SGHNT, CDR2 YYREEE (reference sequence). V shed 4 bases and J 8 bases; nucleotides not matched to a gene: 12. CDR3 size: 15 residues. The CDR3 protein is CASSAWTGAPGGYTF. The CDR3 bases are TGTGCCAGCAGCGCTTGGACAGGGGCTCCAGGCGGCTACACCTTC.

This clonotype was seen many times. The chain recombines TRBV12-3 or TRBV12-4 with TRBJ1-4, with 7 bases lining up with TRBD1. J lost 5 bases, V lost 2 bases, and 11 bases had no gene match. The CDR3 contains 17 residues. CDR3 in amino acids: CASSLKSAGGTNEKLFF. Here the CDR3 DNA reads TGTGCCAGCAGTTTAAAGTCGGCAGGGGGGACCAATGAAAAACTGTTTTTT.

This clonotype was seen a handful of times. This chain joins TRBV6-1 and TRBJ2-1; 10 bases are a match to TRBD2. Germline CDR1 MNHNS, CDR2 SASEGT. There are 15 residues in the CDR3. The V segment lost 0 bases and the J segment 13 bases; nucleotides outside the gene matches: 9. This CDR3 reads CASSEALAGVETQFF. Written as DNA, the CDR3 is TGTGCCAGCAGTGAAGCGCTAGCGGGAGTAGAGACCCAGTTCTTC.